These T cell receptor beta chains were read from a single sample in a study of molecular identifiers for immune sequencing clone quantification. From the PCR reads, TCRdb called clonotypes with MiXCR, one entry per CDR3 protein. The table shows 75,000 to 100,000 distinct CDR3 sequences, with roughly 20% occurring only once. Material: naive CD8+ T cells from blood, with Jurkat cell RNA spiked in. These receptors were taken from a human donor in good health. Some libraries in this study had Jurkat cell RNA spiked in. CDR3s include the opening cysteine and the closing phenylalanine or tryptophan. The D gene is left open where the match is weak.

d_call: NA; v_call: TRBV11-2; j_call: TRBJ2-4; cdr3_aa: CASSTEDIQYF
d_call: TRBD1; v_call: TRBV4-1; j_call: TRBJ2-1; cdr3_aa: CASSDSGGWNLYNNEQFF
d_call: TRBD1; v_call: TRBV6-2/TRBV6-3; j_call: TRBJ2-7; cdr3_aa: CASSYSTGAYEQYF
d_call: NA; v_call: TRBV19; j_call: TRBJ1-1; cdr3_aa: CASSPRPGQPQSTEAFF
d_call: NA; v_call: TRBV27; j_call: TRBJ2-7; cdr3_aa: CASSFGPIYEQYF
d_call: NA; v_call: TRBV27; j_call: TRBJ1-2; cdr3_aa: CASSFGGVPPIVGYTF
d_call: TRBD1; v_call: TRBV19; j_call: TRBJ1-1; cdr3_aa: CASSLQGGDTEAFF
d_call: NA; v_call: TRBV4-3; j_call: TRBJ2-5; cdr3_aa: CASSHRQTYQETQYF
d_call: NA; v_call: TRBV24-1; j_call: TRBJ2-3; cdr3_aa: CATSDDAEHTDTQYF
d_call: NA; v_call: TRBV7-9; j_call: TRBJ2-7; cdr3_aa: CASSSWAETYEQYF
d_call: NA; v_call: TRBV7-2; j_call: TRBJ2-7; cdr3_aa: CASSIDGNPPYEQYF
d_call: TRBD1; v_call: TRBV7-6; j_call: TRBJ2-7; cdr3_aa: CASSKRQGLLYEQYF
d_call: NA; v_call: TRBV28; j_call: TRBJ2-7; cdr3_aa: CASSLTTSILNEQYF
d_call: NA; v_call: TRBV5-8; j_call: TRBJ2-1; cdr3_aa: CATRDKQFF
d_call: TRBD2; v_call: TRBV9; j_call: TRBJ2-2; cdr3_aa: CASHGGGVNTGELFF
d_call: NA; v_call: TRBV7-2; j_call: TRBJ2-3; cdr3_aa: CASSITSSSTDTQYF
d_call: TRBD1; v_call: TRBV29-1; j_call: TRBJ1-2; cdr3_aa: CSVEGQSYGYTF
d_call: TRBD1; v_call: TRBV25-1; j_call: TRBJ1-2; cdr3_aa: CASSRAGTDGYTF
d_call: NA; v_call: TRBV7-6; j_call: TRBJ2-7; cdr3_aa: CASSQDRSGGLEQYF
d_call: NA; v_call: TRBV4-3; j_call: TRBJ2-7; cdr3_aa: CASSQGSEAYEQYF
d_call: NA; v_call: TRBV4-1; j_call: TRBJ1-1; cdr3_aa: CASSQGGRLYTEAFF
d_call: NA; v_call: TRBV6-5; j_call: TRBJ1-1; cdr3_aa: CASSYGGLSTEAFF
d_call: TRBD1; v_call: TRBV4-3; j_call: TRBJ1-2; cdr3_aa: CASSQIARTGTYGCTF
d_call: TRBD1; v_call: TRBV3-1; j_call: TRBJ2-3; cdr3_aa: CASSSLLTGLSTDTQYF
d_call: TRBD2; v_call: TRBV20-1; j_call: TRBJ2-1; cdr3_aa: CSARLPGLVNEQFF
d_call: NA; v_call: TRBV7-9; j_call: TRBJ2-3; cdr3_aa: CASSQIPDTQYF
d_call: TRBD2; v_call: TRBV6-1; j_call: TRBJ2-2; cdr3_aa: CASHALPGTSGRLSGELFF
d_call: TRBD1; v_call: TRBV27; j_call: TRBJ2-7; cdr3_aa: CASSLGQASYEQYF
d_call: TRBD2; v_call: TRBV10-3; j_call: TRBJ2-6; cdr3_aa: CAISEPGTSKIAGANVLTF
d_call: NA; v_call: TRBV11-2; j_call: TRBJ2-1; cdr3_aa: CASSSLGDNNEQFF
d_call: NA; v_call: TRBV10-3; j_call: TRBJ1-4; cdr3_aa: CAIRSPEATNEKLFF
d_call: NA; v_call: TRBV19; j_call: TRBJ2-2; cdr3_aa: CASTPPFGELFF
d_call: NA; v_call: TRBV7-9; j_call: TRBJ2-7; cdr3_aa: CASSLDLTTPAYEQYF
d_call: NA; v_call: TRBV7-2; j_call: TRBJ2-1; cdr3_aa: CASSSPNGNEQFF
d_call: TRBD1; v_call: TRBV6-2/TRBV6-3; j_call: TRBJ1-2; cdr3_aa: CASRHTGDQGYTF
d_call: TRBD2; v_call: TRBV19; j_call: TRBJ2-1; cdr3_aa: CASSLAGGSYNEQFF
d_call: NA; v_call: TRBV27; j_call: TRBJ2-7; cdr3_aa: CASKRQDYEQYF
d_call: NA; v_call: TRBV30; j_call: TRBJ2-7; cdr3_aa: CAWSVRRGQGYEQYF
d_call: TRBD1; v_call: TRBV19; j_call: TRBJ1-1; cdr3_aa: CASRTGVHTEAFF
d_call: TRBD2; v_call: TRBV9; j_call: TRBJ2-7; cdr3_aa: CASNTLAGPDEQYF
d_call: NA; v_call: TRBV4-1; j_call: TRBJ2-5; cdr3_aa: CASSQVRSDKETQYF
d_call: TRBD1; v_call: TRBV2; j_call: TRBJ2-7; cdr3_aa: CASRAPGTVVYEQYF
d_call: TRBD2; v_call: TRBV29-1; j_call: TRBJ2-2; cdr3_aa: CSVEITSGRGTGELFF
d_call: TRBD2; v_call: TRBV10-3; j_call: TRBJ2-7; cdr3_aa: CAISVGGWDEQYF
d_call: NA; v_call: TRBV10-2; j_call: TRBJ1-1; cdr3_aa: CASRNSMNTEAFF
d_call: NA; v_call: TRBV19; j_call: TRBJ2-1; cdr3_aa: CASSMGSNYNEQFF
d_call: NA; v_call: TRBV15; j_call: TRBJ2-1; cdr3_aa: CATRGTVPAGNEQFF
d_call: TRBD2; v_call: TRBV19; j_call: TRBJ2-1; cdr3_aa: CASSLTSGAYYEQFF
d_call: NA; v_call: TRBV7-3; j_call: TRBJ1-1; cdr3_aa: CASSFPGDGGRDTEAFF
d_call: NA; v_call: TRBV11-2; j_call: TRBJ2-6; cdr3_aa: CASSLVPEGLHNSGANVLTF
d_call: NA; v_call: TRBV29-1; j_call: TRBJ2-3; cdr3_aa: CSVEDFTDTQYF
d_call: NA; v_call: TRBV2; j_call: TRBJ2-7; cdr3_aa: CASSFVFTSGQNPYEQYF
d_call: TRBD1; v_call: TRBV28; j_call: TRBJ1-4; cdr3_aa: CASGTAATNEKLFF
d_call: NA; v_call: TRBV29-1; j_call: TRBJ1-1; cdr3_aa: CSVDGMASLNTEAFF
d_call: NA; v_call: TRBV9; j_call: TRBJ1-4; cdr3_aa: CASSVSGATNEKLFF